A single T cell receptor beta chain is shown here with its context. The sample belongs to a study of blood T cell repertoires in COVID-19. Germline CDR1 and CDR2: MGHRA and YSYEKL. This CDR3 is built from 13 residues. V dropped 6 bases and J dropped 3 bases, with 12 bases sitting between them. Method: immunoSEQ multiplex PCR; TCRdb's copy keeps in-frame clones and lacks some. Of 130,000 to 150,000 clones in the sample, approximately 84% were seen once. Sequenced material: peripheral blood. The V call is TRBV4-1, the J call TRBJ2-7; D may be TRBD1 (6 bases). This TCR derives from a woman between 55 and 75 years old with acute or convalescent COVID-19. CDR3 sequence reads: CASSPGESYEQYF. CDR3 DNA: TGCGCCAGCAGTCCAGGGGAAAGCTACGAGCAGTACTTC.